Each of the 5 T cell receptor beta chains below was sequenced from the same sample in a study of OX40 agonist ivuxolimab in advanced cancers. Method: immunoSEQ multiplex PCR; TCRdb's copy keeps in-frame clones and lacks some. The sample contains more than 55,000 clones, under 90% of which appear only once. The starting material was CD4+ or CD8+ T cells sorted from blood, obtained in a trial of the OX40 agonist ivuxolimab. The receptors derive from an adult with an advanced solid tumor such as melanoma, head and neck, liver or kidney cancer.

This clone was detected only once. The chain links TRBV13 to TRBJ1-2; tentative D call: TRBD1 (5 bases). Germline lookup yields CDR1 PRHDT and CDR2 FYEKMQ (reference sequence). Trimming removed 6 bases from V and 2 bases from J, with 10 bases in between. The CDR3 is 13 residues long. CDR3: CASSEQENYGYTF. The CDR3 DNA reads TGTGCCAGCAGTGAACAGGAAAACTATGGCTACACCTTC. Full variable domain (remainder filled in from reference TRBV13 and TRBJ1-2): AAGVIQSPRHLIKEKRETATLKCYPIPRHDTVYWYQQGPGQDPQFLISFYEKMQSDKGSIPDRFSAQQFSDYHSELNMSSLELGDSALYFCASSEQENYGYTFGSGTRLTVV.

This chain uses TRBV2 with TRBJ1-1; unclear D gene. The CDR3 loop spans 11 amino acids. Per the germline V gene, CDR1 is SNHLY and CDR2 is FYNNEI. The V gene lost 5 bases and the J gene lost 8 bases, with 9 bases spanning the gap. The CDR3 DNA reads TGTGCCAGCAGTTATTTGACCGAAGCTTTCTTT. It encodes CASSYLTEAFF.

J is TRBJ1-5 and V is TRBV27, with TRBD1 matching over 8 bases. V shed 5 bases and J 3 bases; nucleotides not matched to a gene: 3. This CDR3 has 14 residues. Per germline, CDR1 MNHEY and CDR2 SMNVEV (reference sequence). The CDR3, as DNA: TGTGCCAGCAGTCGGACAGGGCCCAATCAGCCCCAGCATTTT. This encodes CASSRTGPNQPQHF.

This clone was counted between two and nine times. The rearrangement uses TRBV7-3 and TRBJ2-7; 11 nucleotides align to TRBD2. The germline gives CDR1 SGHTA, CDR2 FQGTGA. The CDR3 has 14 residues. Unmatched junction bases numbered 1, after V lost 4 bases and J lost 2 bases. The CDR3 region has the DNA TGTGCCAGCAGCTCTAGCGGGGGGACCTACGAGCAGTACTTC. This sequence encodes CASSSSGGTYEQYF.

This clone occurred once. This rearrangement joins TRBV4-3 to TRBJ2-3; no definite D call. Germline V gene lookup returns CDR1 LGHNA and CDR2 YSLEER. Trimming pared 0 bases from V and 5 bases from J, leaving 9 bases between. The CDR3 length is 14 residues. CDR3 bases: TGCGCCAGCAGCCAAGATGGACCGAAAGATACGCAGTATTTT. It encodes CASSQDGPKDTQYF.